Measured by frequency, the clone carrying this T cell receptor (beta chain) is medium-sized. No antigen is known for it. The germline CDR1 and CDR2 sequences are KGHSH and LQKENI. This CDR3 is built from 15 residues. This entry belongs to a study of T cell clusters in autoimmune cytopenias. The study's findings and limits: TRB repertoire shifts in secondary cytopenia and chronic lymphocytic leukemia mostly reflected lymphoma, not autoimmunity.

Some 39,000 genome equivalents of blood DNA were amplified for TRB. Multiplex touch-down PCR amplified TRB using TRB-A and TRB-B pools in one tube. TCRdb reprocessed the multiplex PCR reads; each CDR3 protein has one entry and no DNA is given. The repertoire table contains 3,700 or so distinct CDR3 sequences. These data were also filed under a second study, of T cell repertoires in aging, cancer and after chemotherapy.

The chain recombines TRBV18 with TRBJ1-1; TCRdb's assignment of TRBD1 cannot be checked, as there is no DNA. Sequencing input: peripheral blood. The receptor was isolated from a human donor in good health. Here the CDR3 reads CASSPQRGRDTEAFF.